This record looks at one T cell receptor (beta chain) sequence and its context. Its antigen is undetermined. This sample is drawn from a study of T cells in localized non-small cell lung cancer. The repertoire was sequenced with immunoSEQ multiplex PCR; TCRdb's copy has only in-frame clones and lacks some. Of around 50,000 clones in the sample, about nine tenths were seen once. V trimming: 10 bases; J trimming: 4 bases; junction bases outside the gene matches: 2. Germline V gene sequence: CDR1 MNHNY, CDR2 SVGAGI (reference sequence). The CDR3 has 11 amino acids. Findings and caveats of the study: Compared with tumor, uninvolved adjacent lung displayed greater T cell clonality, ranking highest overall. A median approximately 53 of the top 100 tumor clones appeared in adjacent lung. Blood T cell density predicted longer survival; adjacent-lung clonality, shorter. Only one tumor region was sequenced, so heterogeneity remains possible.

The chain uses TRBV6-6 and TRBJ1-2; TRBD1 matches at 8 bases. The clonotype originates from a woman aged 35-70 years with stage I lung adenocarcinoma. Here the sequenced sample was peripheral blood, taken before any cancer treatment. Here the CDR3 reads CAIGQGYGYTF. CDR3 DNA sequence: TGTGCCATTGGACAGGGCTATGGCTACACCTTC.